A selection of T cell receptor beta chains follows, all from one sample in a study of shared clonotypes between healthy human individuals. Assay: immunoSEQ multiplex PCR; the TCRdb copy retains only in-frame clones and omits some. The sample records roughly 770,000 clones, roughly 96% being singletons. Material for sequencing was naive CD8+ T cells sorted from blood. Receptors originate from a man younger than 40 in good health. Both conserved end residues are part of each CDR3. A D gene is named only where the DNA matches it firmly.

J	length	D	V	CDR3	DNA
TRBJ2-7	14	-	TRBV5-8	CASSQVAAGYEQYF	TGTGCCAGCAGCCAAGTAGCGGCCGGCTACGAGCAGTACTTC
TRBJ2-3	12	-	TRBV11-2	CASSSYEDTQYF	TGTGCCAGCAGCTCCTATGAAGATACGCAGTATTTT
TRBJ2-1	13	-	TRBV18	CASSKTDGNEQFF	TGTGCCAGCTCAAAGACAGACGGCAATGAGCAGTTCTTC
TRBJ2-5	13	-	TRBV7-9	CASSLGPRETQYF	TGTGCCAGCAGCTTAGGTCCCAGAGAGACCCAGTACTTC
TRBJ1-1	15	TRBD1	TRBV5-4	CASSSWDRANTEAFF	TGTGCCAGCAGCTCCTGGGACAGGGCGAACACTGAAGCTTTCTTT
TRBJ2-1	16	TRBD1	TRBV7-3	CASSLTGTGGENEQFF	TGTGCCAGCAGCCTGACCGGGACAGGGGGTGAGAATGAGCAGTTCTTC
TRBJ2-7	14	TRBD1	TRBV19	CASSMTGGSYEQYF	TGTGCCAGTAGTATGACAGGGGGGTCATACGAGCAGTACTTC
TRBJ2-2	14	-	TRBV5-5	CASRQAMGAGELFF	TGTGCCAGCAGACAGGCCATGGGGGCCGGGGAGCTGTTTTTT
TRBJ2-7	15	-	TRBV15	CATSGPERGAYEQYF	TGTGCCACCAGCGGCCCGGAGAGGGGCGCCTACGAGCAGTACTTC
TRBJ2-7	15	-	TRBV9	CASSVGVGSLNEQYF	TGTGCCAGCAGCGTAGGTGTCGGCAGCCTCAACGAGCAGTACTTC
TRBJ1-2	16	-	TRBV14	CASSPMGGAYNYGYTF	TGTGCCAGCAGCCCCATGGGAGGTGCCTATAACTATGGCTACACCTTC
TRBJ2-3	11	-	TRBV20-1	CSASSTDTQYF	TGCAGTGCATCTAGCACAGATACGCAGTATTTT
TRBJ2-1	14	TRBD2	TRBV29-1	CSVELREGNNEQFF	TGCAGCGTTGAACTGCGGGAGGGTAACAATGAGCAGTTCTTC
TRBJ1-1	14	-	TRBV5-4	CASSLPGMDTEAFF	TGTGCCAGCAGCTTGCCAGGGATGGACACTGAAGCTTTCTTT